The next 17 T cell receptor beta chains were all read from a single sample in a study of T-cell reconstitution after alpha-beta-depleted transplantation in children. The TCRbeta library incorporated unique molecular identifiers. MiXCR, run by TCRdb on the PCR reads, gives a single entry per CDR3 protein. This table holds around 800,000 distinct CDR3 sequences, about 16% found once. Specimen: PBMCs, mostly from graft donor cells, collected 360 days after TCRalphabeta/CD19-depleted stem cell transplant. Receptors were obtained from a male patient aged 10 to 17 who had a stem cell transplant for acute lymphoblastic leukemia, so the T cells may come from the graft donor.

The chain links TRBV20-1 to TRBJ2-2; 11 nucleotides agree with TRBD1. CDR3 length: 16 residues. From germline, CDR1 is DFQATT and CDR2 SNEGSKA (reference sequence). Losses at the gene ends were 5 bases for V and 8 bases for J; bases not matched to a gene: 13. CDR3 in DNA: TGCAGTGCTCCGCATCTCGGGACAGGGGGTAAAGGGGAGCTGTTTTTT. It translates to CSAPHLGTGGKGELFF.

This sequence joins TRBV4-1 and TRBJ2-3; 13 bases align to TRBD2. With 4 bases clipped from V and 4 bases from J, the junction kept 5 bases outside the gene matches. The CDR3 totals 16 residues. Germline CDR1 MGHRA, CDR2 YSYEKL. The CDR3 nucleotides are TGCGCCAGCAGCCCCGGGACTAGCGGGAACTCAGATACGCAGTATTTT. Translation: CASSPGTSGNSDTQYF.

This clonotype was picked up a small number of times. The chain combines TRBV6-1 with TRBJ2-7; TRBD1 agrees at 7 bases. This CDR3 is built from 16 residues. Per germline, CDR1 MNHNS and CDR2 SASEGT. The V segment lost 4 bases and the J segment 3 bases; nucleotides outside the gene matches: 12. CDR3 bases: TGTGCCAGCAGTGTTTATGGACAGGCATGGGTCTACGAGCAGTACTTC. Translated: CASSVYGQAWVYEQYF.

At least ten counts were recorded for this clonotype. The genes are TRBV10-2 and TRBJ2-1; no clear D. The CDR3 consists of 14 residues. Trimming pared 2 bases from V and 4 bases from J, leaving 9 bases between. Germline V gives CDR1 WSHSY, CDR2 SAAADI. This CDR3 is CASSEKLSYNEQFF. Here the CDR3 DNA reads TGCGCCAGCAGTGAGAAGCTCTCTTACAATGAGCAGTTCTTC.

This clonotype showed up just a few times. This sequence joins TRBV13 and TRBJ2-6; D unresolved. The V end was cut by 2 bases, the J end by 2 bases, with 7 bases between. The CDR3 loop spans 15 amino acids. The germline V gene has CDR1 PRHDT and CDR2 FYEKMQ (reference sequence). CDR3 sequence (DNA): TGTGCCAGCAGCTTACTGTTGGCTGGGGCCAACGTCCTGACTTTC. Its protein is CASSLLLAGANVLTF.

This clonotype was counted ten times or more. This rearrangement joins TRBV27 to TRBJ2-1, with 10 bases identical to TRBD2. The V gene end was trimmed by 5 bases and the J gene end by 6 bases; junction bases not matched to a gene: 7. The length of the CDR3 is 15 residues. Germline V gene lookup returns CDR1 MNHEY and CDR2 SMNVEV (reference sequence). For the CDR3, the DNA is TGTGCCAGCAGTAATAGTGTAGCGGGAGGCAATGAGCAGTTCTTC. As protein: CASSNSVAGGNEQFF.

This sequence joins TRBV5-1 and TRBJ2-7, with a possible D match to TRBD1 (6 bases). Germline CDR1 reads SGHRS; CDR2 reads YFSETQ. Trimming took off 3 bases at V and 2 bases at J, with 12 bases between the two ends. This CDR3 contains 14 residues. CDR3 bases: TGCGCCAGCAGCTCCCTCAGGGGCCCCTACGAGCAGTACTTC. Protein: CASSSLRGPYEQYF. The whole variable domain, remainder taken from reference TRBV5-1 and TRBJ2-7, is KAGVTQTPRYLIKTRGQQVTLSCSPISGHRSVSWYQQTPGQGLQFLFEYFSETQRNKGNFPGRFSGRQFSNSRSEMNVSTLELGDSALYLCASSSLRGPYEQYFGPGTRLTVT.

V is TRBV7-9 and J is TRBJ2-3; 8 bases are a match to TRBD1. V gave up 6 bases and J gave up 2 bases; unmatched junction bases: 7. Looked up from germline, CDR1 is SEHNR and CDR2 is FQNEAQ (reference sequence). The CDR3 consists of 15 residues. The chain's CDR3 is CASSVTGAFTDTQYF. DNA of the CDR3: TGTGCCAGCAGTGTGACAGGGGCTTTCACAGATACGCAGTATTTT. Looking up the rest from reference TRBV7-9 and TRBJ2-3 gives the full variable domain: DTGVSQNPRHKITKRGQNVTFRCDPISEHNRLYWYRQTLGQGPEFLTYFQNEAQLEKSRLLSDRFSAERPKGSFSTLEIQRTEQGDSAMYLCASSVTGAFTDTQYFGPGTRLTVL.

This clonotype was observed many times. The rearrangement uses TRBV5-6 and TRBJ2-7; 13 bases are shared with TRBD2. The CDR3 is made up of 17 amino acids. V lost 4 bases to trimming and J lost 2 bases; unmatched junction nucleotides: 9. Germline lookup yields CDR1 SGHDT and CDR2 YYEEEE. The chain's CDR3 is CASSQIGLAGEAYEQYF. The DNA of the CDR3 is TGTGCCAGCAGCCAGATAGGACTAGCGGGGGAGGCCTACGAGCAGTACTTC.

This clonotype was observed a handful of times. The chain joins TRBV6-5 to TRBJ2-7; D unresolved. This CDR3 spans 14 amino acids. Germline V gene lookup returns CDR1 MNHEY and CDR2 SVGAGI. V dropped 2 bases and J dropped 6 bases, with 14 bases sitting between them. The CDR3 here is CASSYGRIEFEQYF. As DNA, the CDR3 is TGTGCCAGCAGTTACGGGCGAATCGAGTTCGAGCAGTACTTC.

The J gene is TRBJ1-1, the V gene TRBV25-1; D gene ambiguous. The CDR3 covers 14 residues. Trimming took off 7 bases at V and 1 base at J, with 13 bases between the two ends. Germline V gives CDR1 MGHDK, CDR2 SYGVNS. CDR3 protein: CASKLRGPNTEAFF. CDR3 bases: TGTGCCAGCAAACTCCGCGGGCCGAACACTGAAGCTTTCTTT.

The rearrangement links TRBV5-1 to TRBJ1-2; D not resolved. The germline V gene has CDR1 SGHRS and CDR2 YFSETQ. The CDR3 runs to 14 residues. With 3 bases removed from V and 7 bases from J, the gap between germline ends came to 16 bases. The CDR3 spells CASSSRMTPGGYTF. The CDR3, as DNA: TGCGCCAGCAGCTCCCGAATGACTCCGGGTGGCTACACCTTC.

In its sample, this clonotype was seen many times. This rearrangement joins TRBV5-1 to TRBJ2-1, with 7 bases lining up with TRBD1. Per germline, CDR1 SGHRS and CDR2 YFSETQ. Trimming cost V 4 bases and J 6 bases; bases outside gene matches: 7. The CDR3 length is 14 residues. CDR3 loop: CASSLPTGSNEQFF. Written as DNA, the CDR3 is TGCGCCAGCAGCCTCCCGACAGGGAGCAATGAGCAGTTCTTC.

This clonotype was observed a handful of times. The chain employs TRBV18 and TRBJ1-5; D remains ambiguous. The CDR3 has 16 residues. Germline assignment: CDR1 KGHSH and CDR2 LQKENI. Deletions cut 3 bases from V and 2 bases from J, with 14 bases between. The CDR3 DNA is TGTGCCAGCTCACCGAATCAGGCCGGGCGCAATCAGCCCCAGCATTTT. It specifies CASSPNQAGRNQPQHF. The full variable domain, with the rest looked up from reference TRBV18 and TRBJ1-5, is NAGVMQNPRHLVRRRGQEARLRCSPMKGHSHVYWYRQLPEEGLKFMVYLQKENIIDESGMPKERFSAEFPKEGPSILRIQQVVRGDSAAYFCASSPNQAGRNQPQHFGDGTRLSIL.

This clonotype was seen a few times. The V call is TRBV9, the J call TRBJ1-4; D call uncertain. Germline V gene data show CDR1 as SGDLS and CDR2 as YYNGEE. The CDR3 length is 14 residues. Trimming left V 0 bases short and J 2 bases short, with 5 bases between. The CDR3 DNA sequence: TGTGCCAGCAGCGTAGGAGGGACTAATGAAAAACTGTTTTTT. As protein: CASSVGGTNEKLFF.

This clonotype was found many times. The chain has TRBV29-1 and TRBJ2-2; 7 bases align to TRBD1. This CDR3 comprises 15 residues. Germline V gene lookup returns CDR1 SQVTM and CDR2 ANQGSEA. The trim removed 2 bases at V and 3 bases at J, leaving 6 bases unmatched. CDR3 DNA: TGCAGCGTTGAACGGAGGACAGGCCACACCGGGGAGCTGTTTTTT. Its protein is CSVERRTGHTGELFF.

This clonotype occurred a few times. The chain combines TRBV25-1 with TRBJ2-2; a weak D match, TRBD2 (5 bases). The germline CDR1 and CDR2 sequences are MGHDK and SYGVNS. The CDR3 has 15 amino acids. V lost 4 bases to trimming and J lost 4 bases, with 13 bases between them. Here the CDR3 reads CASSAFSRGTGELFF. The CDR3 DNA reads TGTGCCAGCAGTGCCTTTAGTCGGGGCACCGGGGAGCTGTTTTTT.